Listed below are T cell receptor beta chains from one sample, sequenced in a study of blood T cell repertoires in COVID-19. Generated by immunoSEQ multiplex PCR, the TCRdb table keeps only in-frame clones and is missing some. Among over 600,000 clones listed, approximately 90% were seen once. Sequencing used peripheral blood. All receptors come from a woman under 30 with acute or convalescent COVID-19. CDR3s include the opening cysteine and the closing phenylalanine or tryptophan.

J gene: TRBJ1-2
V gene: TRBV19
CDR3 protein: CASSSQGVPGNYGYTF

J gene: TRBJ1-3
V gene: TRBV9
CDR3 protein: CASSVVGDRGAGNTIYF

J gene: TRBJ2-7
V gene: TRBV7-6
CDR3 protein: CASSLAIRAGGRLYEQYF

J gene: TRBJ1-4
V gene: TRBV30
CDR3 protein: CAWSYLTENEKLFF

J gene: TRBJ1-3
V gene: TRBV7-2
CDR3 protein: CASSLGQGAGNTIYF

J gene: TRBJ1-1
V gene: TRBV5-1
CDR3 protein: CASRNQDRGLTEAFF

J gene: TRBJ2-1
V gene: TRBV5-4
CDR3 protein: CASSQGQGNEQFF

J gene: TRBJ1-3
V gene: TRBV7-2
CDR3 protein: CASSLVHLRANSGNTIYF

J gene: TRBJ1-6
V gene: TRBV9
CDR3 protein: CASSVWLGPYNSPLHF

J gene: TRBJ1-3
V gene: TRBV28
CDR3 protein: CATLIAPGNTIYF

J gene: TRBJ2-3
V gene: TRBV12-5
CDR3 protein: CASGPAGPVTDTQYF

J gene: TRBJ1-1
V gene: TRBV9
CDR3 protein: CASSVGNTYTEAFF

J gene: TRBJ2-2
V gene: TRBV7-3
CDR3 protein: CASSPNRGPNTGELFF

J gene: TRBJ2-7
V gene: TRBV28
CDR3 protein: CASSFPGTGAGEQYF

J gene: TRBJ1-2
V gene: TRBV25-1
CDR3 protein: CASSDRNRGSIYGYTF

J gene: TRBJ2-7
V gene: TRBV5-6
CDR3 protein: CASSGGTGPYEQYF

J gene: TRBJ1-4
V gene: TRBV6-5
CDR3 protein: CASGESPATNEKLFF

J gene: TRBJ1-4
V gene: TRBV2
CDR3 protein: CASSEGGRRVQEKLFF

J gene: TRBJ2-1
V gene: TRBV11-3
CDR3 protein: CASSLVGSTYNEQFF

J gene: TRBJ1-3
V gene: TRBV3-1/TRBV3-2
CDR3 protein: CVKLRGGNTIYF

J gene: TRBJ2-6
V gene: TRBV4-1
CDR3 protein: CASSQYGISGANVLTF

J gene: TRBJ2-1
V gene: TRBV6-6
CDR3 protein: CASGQRNEQFF

J gene: TRBJ1-5
V gene: TRBV7-2
CDR3 protein: CASSFRPLLNQPQHF

J gene: TRBJ1-5
V gene: TRBV6-6
CDR3 protein: CASSYPAGYSNQPQHF

J gene: TRBJ1-2
V gene: TRBV5-4
CDR3 protein: CASSLVLDDYGYTF

J gene: TRBJ2-2
V gene: TRBV19
CDR3 protein: CASSIYRVRDTGELFF

J gene: TRBJ2-3
V gene: TRBV24-1
CDR3 protein: CATSVQGRGSTDTQYF

J gene: TRBJ1-2
V gene: TRBV28
CDR3 protein: CASIKDRDLGYTF

J gene: TRBJ1-4
V gene: TRBV19
CDR3 protein: CASTPAGAINEKLFF

J gene: TRBJ2-2
V gene: TRBV19
CDR3 protein: CASSIVTGANTGELFF

J gene: TRBJ1-1
V gene: TRBV29-1
CDR3 protein: CSVEVTTEAFF

J gene: TRBJ1-2
V gene: TRBV30
CDR3 protein: CAGRGSDGYTF

J gene: TRBJ1-2
V gene: TRBV10-2
CDR3 protein: CASSETANNYGYTF

J gene: TRBJ1-1
V gene: TRBV27
CDR3 protein: CASSLSGTGVKAFF

J gene: TRBJ2-5
V gene: TRBV11-2
CDR3 protein: CASSLGGRKETQYF

J gene: TRBJ1-2
V gene: TRBV6-1
CDR3 protein: CASSEPGQTNYGYTF

J gene: TRBJ2-3
V gene: TRBV15
CDR3 protein: CATSREFRGGGDTQYF

J gene: TRBJ1-2
V gene: TRBV9
CDR3 protein: CASSVEGVGSGYTF

J gene: TRBJ1-4
V gene: TRBV18
CDR3 protein: CASSPLNEARLFF

J gene: TRBJ1-6
V gene: TRBV7-6
CDR3 protein: CASSNPGVNNSPLHF

J gene: TRBJ1-5
V gene: TRBV4-2
CDR3 protein: CASSQTGWGQPQHF

J gene: TRBJ1-6
V gene: TRBV5-1
CDR3 protein: CASSFGQGHSPLHF

J gene: TRBJ2-5
V gene: TRBV12-3/TRBV12-4
CDR3 protein: CASSWAAQETQYF

J gene: TRBJ1-1
V gene: TRBV19
CDR3 protein: CASSTGNGDTEAFF

J gene: TRBJ2-7
V gene: TRBV2
CDR3 protein: CASKRDPGGGYEQYF

J gene: TRBJ2-7
V gene: TRBV29-1
CDR3 protein: CSVDWEQNEQYF

J gene: TRBJ2-7
V gene: TRBV9
CDR3 protein: CASSATDRGHEQYF

J gene: TRBJ1-1
V gene: TRBV4-1
CDR3 protein: CASSNTGNPEAFF

J gene: TRBJ1-3
V gene: TRBV4-3
CDR3 protein: CASSPGQGNTIYF